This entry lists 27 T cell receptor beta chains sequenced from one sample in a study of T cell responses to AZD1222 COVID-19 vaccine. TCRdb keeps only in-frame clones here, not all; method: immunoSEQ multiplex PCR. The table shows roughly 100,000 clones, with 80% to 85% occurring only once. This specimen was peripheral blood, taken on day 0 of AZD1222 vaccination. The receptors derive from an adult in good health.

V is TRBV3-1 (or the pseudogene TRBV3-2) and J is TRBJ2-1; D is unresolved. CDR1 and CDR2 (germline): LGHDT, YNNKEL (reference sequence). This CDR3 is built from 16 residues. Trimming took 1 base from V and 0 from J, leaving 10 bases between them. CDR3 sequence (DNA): TGTGCCAGCAGCCAAGTACACCTTAGCTCCTACAATGAGCAGTTCTTC. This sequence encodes CASSQVHLSSYNEQFF.

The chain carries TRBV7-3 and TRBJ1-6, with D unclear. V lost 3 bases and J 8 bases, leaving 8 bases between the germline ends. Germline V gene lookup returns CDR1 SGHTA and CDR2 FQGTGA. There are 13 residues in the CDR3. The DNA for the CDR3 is TGTGCCAGCAGCTTGGGGTTTGATTCACCCCTCCACTTT. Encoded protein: CASSLGFDSPLHF. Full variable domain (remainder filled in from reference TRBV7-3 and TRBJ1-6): GAGVSQTPSNKVTEKGKYVELRCDPISGHTALYWYRQSLGQGPEFLIYFQGTGAADDSGLPNDRFFAVRPEGSVSTLKIQRTERGDSAVYLCASSLGFDSPLHFGNGTRLTVT.

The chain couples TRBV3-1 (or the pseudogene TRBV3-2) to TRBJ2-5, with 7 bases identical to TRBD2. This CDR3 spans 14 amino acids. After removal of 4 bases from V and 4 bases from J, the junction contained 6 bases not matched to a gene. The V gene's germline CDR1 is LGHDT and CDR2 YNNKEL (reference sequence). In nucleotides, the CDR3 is TGTGCCAGCAGCCTTGGCTCGGGAGGAGAGACCCAGTACTTC. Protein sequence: CASSLGSGGETQYF.

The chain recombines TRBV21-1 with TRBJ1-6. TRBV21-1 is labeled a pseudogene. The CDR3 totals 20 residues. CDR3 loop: CASSKNFWPHGSWYNSPLHF. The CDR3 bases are TGTGCCAGCAGCAAAAACTTTTGGCCCCACGGCTCTTGGTATAATTCACCCCTCCACTTT.

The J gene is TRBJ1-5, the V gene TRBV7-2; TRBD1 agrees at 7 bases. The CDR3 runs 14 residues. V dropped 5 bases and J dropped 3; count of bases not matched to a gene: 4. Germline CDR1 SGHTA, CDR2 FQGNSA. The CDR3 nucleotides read TGTGCCAGCAGCCCAGGGACAGCCAATCAGCCCCAGCATTTT. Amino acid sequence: CASSPGTANQPQHF.

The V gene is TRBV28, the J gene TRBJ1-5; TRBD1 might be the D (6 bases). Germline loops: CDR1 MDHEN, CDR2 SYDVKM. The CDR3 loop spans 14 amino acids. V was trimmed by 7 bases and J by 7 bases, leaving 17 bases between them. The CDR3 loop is CASNPGTRGQPQHF. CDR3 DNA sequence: TGTGCCAGCAACCCCGGGACACGGGGACAGCCCCAGCATTTT.

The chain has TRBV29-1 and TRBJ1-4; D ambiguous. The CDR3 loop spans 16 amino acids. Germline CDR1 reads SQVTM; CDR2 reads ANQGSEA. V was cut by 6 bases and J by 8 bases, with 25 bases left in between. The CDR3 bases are TGCAGCGTGCCAGACCCTGGAAGTCCGGTCGAGGAAAAACTGTTTTTT. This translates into CSVPDPGSPVEEKLFF. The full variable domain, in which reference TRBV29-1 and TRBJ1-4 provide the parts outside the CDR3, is SAVISQKPSRDICQRGTSLTIQCQVDSQVTMMFWYRQQPGQSLTLIATANQGSEATYESGFVIDKFPISRPNLTFSTLTVSNMSPEDSSIYLCSVPDPGSPVEEKLFFGSGTQLSVL.

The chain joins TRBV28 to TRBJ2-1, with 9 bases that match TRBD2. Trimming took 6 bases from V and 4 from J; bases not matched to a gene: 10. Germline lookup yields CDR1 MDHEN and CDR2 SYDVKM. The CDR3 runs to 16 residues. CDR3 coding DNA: TGTGCCAGCAGCTTGGCCGGGACTAGCCGTTACAATGAGCAGTTCTTC. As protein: CASSLAGTSRYNEQFF.

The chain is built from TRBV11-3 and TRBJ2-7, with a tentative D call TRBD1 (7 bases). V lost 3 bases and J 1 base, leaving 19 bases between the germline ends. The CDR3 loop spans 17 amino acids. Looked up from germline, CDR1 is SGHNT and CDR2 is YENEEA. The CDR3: CASSFASGGGKSYEQYV. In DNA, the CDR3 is TGTGCCAGCAGCTTTGCGTCTGGAGGGGGCAAGTCCTACGAGCAGTACGTC.

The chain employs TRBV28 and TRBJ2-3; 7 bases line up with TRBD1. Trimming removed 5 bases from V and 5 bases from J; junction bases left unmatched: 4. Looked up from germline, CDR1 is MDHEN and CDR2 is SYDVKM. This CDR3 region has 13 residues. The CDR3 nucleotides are TGTGCCAGCAGTAGACAGGGACGAGATACGCAGTATTTT. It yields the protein CASSRQGRDTQYF.

The CDR3 loop is CASSLRAWTGINEQFF. The CDR3 DNA sequence: TGTGCCAGCAGCTTAAGGGCCTGGACAGGGATTAATGAGCAGTTCTTC. The chain couples TRBV7-2 to TRBJ2-1; 8 bases fit TRBD1. This CDR3 has 16 amino acids. V gave up 2 bases and J gave up 7 bases; unmatched junction bases: 10. In germline, CDR1 is SGHTA, CDR2 FQGNSA.

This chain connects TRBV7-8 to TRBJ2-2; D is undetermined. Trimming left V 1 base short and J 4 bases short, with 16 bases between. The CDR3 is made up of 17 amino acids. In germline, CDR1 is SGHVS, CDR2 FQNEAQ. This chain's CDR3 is CASSLENRVISTGELFF. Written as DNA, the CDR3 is TGTGCCAGCAGCTTAGAGAATCGAGTAATAAGCACCGGGGAGCTGTTTTTT.

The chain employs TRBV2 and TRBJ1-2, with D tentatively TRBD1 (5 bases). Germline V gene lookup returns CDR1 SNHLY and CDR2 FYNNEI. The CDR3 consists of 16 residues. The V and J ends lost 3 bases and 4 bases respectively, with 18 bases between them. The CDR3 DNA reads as TGTGCCAGCAGTGAGCGGGACGGGGGAGTTGGCTATGGCTACACCTTC. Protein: CASSERDGGVGYGYTF. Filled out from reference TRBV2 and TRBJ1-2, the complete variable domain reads EPEVTQTPSHQVTQMGQEVILRCVPISNHLYFYWYRQILGQKVEFLVSFYNNEISEKSEIFDDQFSVERPDGSNFTLKIRSTKLEDSAMYFCASSERDGGVGYGYTFGSGTRLTVV.

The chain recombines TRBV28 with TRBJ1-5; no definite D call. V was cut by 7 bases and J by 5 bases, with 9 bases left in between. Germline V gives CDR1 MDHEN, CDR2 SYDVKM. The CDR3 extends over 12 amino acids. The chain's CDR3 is CASTYTHQPQHF. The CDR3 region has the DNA TGTGCCAGCACCTACACCCATCAGCCCCAGCATTTT.

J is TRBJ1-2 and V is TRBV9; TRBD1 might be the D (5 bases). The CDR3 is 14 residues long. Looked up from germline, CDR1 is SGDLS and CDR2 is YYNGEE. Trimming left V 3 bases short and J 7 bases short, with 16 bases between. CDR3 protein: CASSDLTFGGGYTF. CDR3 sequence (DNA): TGTGCCAGCAGCGACCTCACTTTTGGGGGTGGCTACACCTTC.

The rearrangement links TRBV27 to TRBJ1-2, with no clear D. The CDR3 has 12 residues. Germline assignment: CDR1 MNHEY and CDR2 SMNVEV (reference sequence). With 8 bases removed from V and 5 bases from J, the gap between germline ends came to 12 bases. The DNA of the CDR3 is TGTGCCAGCGGACTTCAAGGGTATGGCTACACCTTC. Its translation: CASGLQGYGYTF.

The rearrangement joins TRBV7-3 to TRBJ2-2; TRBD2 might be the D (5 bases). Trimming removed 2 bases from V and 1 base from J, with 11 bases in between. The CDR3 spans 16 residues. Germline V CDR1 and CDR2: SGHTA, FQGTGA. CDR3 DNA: TGTGCCAGCAGCTTAGAGTCGGGAAGGAACACCGGGGAGCTGTTTTTT. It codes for CASSLESGRNTGELFF. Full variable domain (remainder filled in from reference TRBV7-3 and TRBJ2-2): GAGVSQTPSNKVTEKGKYVELRCDPISGHTALYWYRQSLGQGPEFLIYFQGTGAADDSGLPNDRFFAVRPEGSVSTLKIQRTERGDSAVYLCASSLESGRNTGELFFGEGSRLTVL.

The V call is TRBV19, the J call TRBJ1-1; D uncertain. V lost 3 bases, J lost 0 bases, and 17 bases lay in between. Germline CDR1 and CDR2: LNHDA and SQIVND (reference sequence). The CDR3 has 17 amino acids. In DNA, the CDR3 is TGTGCCAGTAGTATCCGGAGACAAGTCCAATTGAACACTGAAGCTTTCTTT. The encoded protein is CASSIRRQVQLNTEAFF.

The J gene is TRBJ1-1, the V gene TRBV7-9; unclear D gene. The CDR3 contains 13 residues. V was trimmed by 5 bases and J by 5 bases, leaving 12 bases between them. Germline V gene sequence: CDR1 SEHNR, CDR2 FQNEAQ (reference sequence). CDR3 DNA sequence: TGTGCCAGCAGCCCTACGGACCTTACTGAAGCTTTCTTT. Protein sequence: CASSPTDLTEAFF.

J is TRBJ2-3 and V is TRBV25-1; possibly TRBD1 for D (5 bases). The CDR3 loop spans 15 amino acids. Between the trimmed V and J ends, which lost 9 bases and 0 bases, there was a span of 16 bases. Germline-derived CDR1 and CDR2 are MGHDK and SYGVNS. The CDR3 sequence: CASYRTRPSTDTQYF. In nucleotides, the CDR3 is TGTGCCAGTTACCGGACACGACCTAGCACAGATACGCAGTATTTT.

Here the CDR3 reads CASSPPRNAAGNTIYF. In nucleotides, the CDR3 is TGTGCCAGCAGCCCCCCTAGGAACGCGGCGGGAAACACCATATATTTT. The chain is built from TRBV7-2 and TRBJ1-3; the D is unclear. V lost 5 bases, J lost 4 bases, and 18 bases lay in between. In germline, CDR1 is SGHTA, CDR2 FQGNSA. The CDR3 sequence is 16 residues long.

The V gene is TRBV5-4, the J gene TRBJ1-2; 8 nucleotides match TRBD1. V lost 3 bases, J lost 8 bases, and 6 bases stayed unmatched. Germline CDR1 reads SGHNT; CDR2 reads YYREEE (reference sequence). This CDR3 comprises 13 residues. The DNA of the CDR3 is TGTGCCAGCAGCTCTCAGGGGGCCGGAGGCTACACCTTC. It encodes CASSSQGAGGYTF.

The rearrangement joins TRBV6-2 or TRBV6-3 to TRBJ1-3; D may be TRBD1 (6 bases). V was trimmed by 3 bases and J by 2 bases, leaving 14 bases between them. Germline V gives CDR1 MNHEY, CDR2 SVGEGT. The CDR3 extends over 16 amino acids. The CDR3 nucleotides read TGTGCCAGCAGTTATGGCTTCAGGGGTGCTGGAAACACCATATATTTT. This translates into CASSYGFRGAGNTIYF.

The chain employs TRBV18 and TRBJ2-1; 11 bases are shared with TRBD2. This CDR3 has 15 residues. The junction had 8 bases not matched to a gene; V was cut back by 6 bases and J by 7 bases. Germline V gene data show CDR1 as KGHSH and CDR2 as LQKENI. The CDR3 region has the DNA TGTGCCAGCTCGTCCCTAGCGGGAGGTACAAATGAGCAGTTCTTC. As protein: CASSSLAGGTNEQFF.

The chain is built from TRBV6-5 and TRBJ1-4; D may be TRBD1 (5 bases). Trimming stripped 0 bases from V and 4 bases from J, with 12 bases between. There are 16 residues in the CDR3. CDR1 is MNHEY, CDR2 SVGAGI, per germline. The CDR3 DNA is TGTGCCAGCAGTTACTCGAGGGGCAGGGTTAATGAAAAACTGTTTTTT. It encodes CASSYSRGRVNEKLFF.

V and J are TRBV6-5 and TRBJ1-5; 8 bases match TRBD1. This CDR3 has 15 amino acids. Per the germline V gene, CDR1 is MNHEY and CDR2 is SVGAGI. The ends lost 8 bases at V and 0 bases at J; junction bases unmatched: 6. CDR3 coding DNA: TGTGCCAGCCAGGACAGGGCCTATAGCAATCAGCCCCAGCATTTT. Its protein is CASQDRAYSNQPQHF.

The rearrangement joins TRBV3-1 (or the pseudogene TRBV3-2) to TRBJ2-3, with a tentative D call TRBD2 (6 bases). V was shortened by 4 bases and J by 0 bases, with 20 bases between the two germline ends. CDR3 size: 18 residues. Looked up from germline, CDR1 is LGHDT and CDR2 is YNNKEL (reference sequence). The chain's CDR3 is CASSPHQTSAASTDTQYF. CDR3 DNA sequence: TGTGCCAGCAGCCCCCACCAGACTAGTGCAGCTAGCACAGATACGCAGTATTTT.